The clone carrying this T cell receptor (beta chain) occurred many times. Antigen specificity is unknown. RNA transcripts served as the template for amplifying TCR beta CDR3 regions. The HTBI primer set drove a first-round RT-PCR of the TCR CDR3. TCRdb ran MiXCR on the multiplex PCR reads and lists one entry per CDR3 protein. The sample has 300,000 to 400,000 distinct CDR3 sequences; about 21% are singletons. This sample stems from a study of T cells in Graves' hyperthyroidism and ophthalmopathy. Diagnosis of hyperthyroidism was new in patients aged 18 to 65, and its duration was under 2 months. Uncontrolled infection, other autoimmune disease, pregnancy or lactation led to exclusion. General study results and limits: From stable hyperthyroidism, ophthalmopathy was separated by a 13 V-J model. Most clonotypes that expanded in the thyroid above 0.001 also showed up in blood.

The CDR3 is 14 residues long. CDR1 and CDR2 (germline): SGDLS, YYNGEE. Trimming left V 0 bases short and J 9 bases short, with 13 bases between. The chain couples TRBV9 to TRBJ1-5; D remains unclear. This receptor was identified in a woman aged 45-60 years with Graves' hyperthyroidism. The specimen was blood. Here the CDR3 reads CASSVGTANGPQHF. CDR3 nucleotides: TGTGCCAGCAGCGTAGGGACCGCCAATGGGCCCCAGCATTTT.